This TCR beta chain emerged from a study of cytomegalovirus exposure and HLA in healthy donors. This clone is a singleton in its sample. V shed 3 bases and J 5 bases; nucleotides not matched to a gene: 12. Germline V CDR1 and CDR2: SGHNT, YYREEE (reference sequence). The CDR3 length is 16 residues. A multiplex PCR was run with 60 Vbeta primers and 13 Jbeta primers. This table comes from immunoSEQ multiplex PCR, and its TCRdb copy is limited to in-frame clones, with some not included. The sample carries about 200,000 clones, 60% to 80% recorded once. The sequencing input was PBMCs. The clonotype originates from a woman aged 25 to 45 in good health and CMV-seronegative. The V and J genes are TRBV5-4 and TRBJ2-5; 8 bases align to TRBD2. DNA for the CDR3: TGTGCCAGCAGCTCCCCACCCAGCGGGAGTCGGGAGACCCAGTACTTC. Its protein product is CASSSPPSGSRETQYF.